The clone carrying this TCR beta chain was recorded only once. The data were obtained in a study of blood T cell repertoires in COVID-19. Study in general: Acute and convalescent COVID-19 samples came from the United States, Italy and Spain.

Authors' methods: Reference gene primer amplification in the assay estimated nucleated cell counts. Sequenced by immunoSEQ multiplex PCR; TCRdb stores in-frame clones only, minus some. V and J calls and clone size are as listed in that table; D and trimming were resolved from the DNA. This table has approximately 330,000 clones, roughly 87% appearing once. Germline V gene data show CDR1 as SEHNR and CDR2 as FQNEAQ (reference sequence). This CDR3 spans 13 amino acids. V lost 2 bases to trimming and J lost 5 bases, with 9 bases between them. This sequence originates from a man aged 30 to 39 with COVID-19, enrolled during active disease. The genes are TRBV7-9 and TRBJ1-1; D is unresolved. Sequencing used peripheral blood. CDR3 bases: TGTGCCAGCAGCTTAATAGCGGAAACTGAAGCTTTCTTT. Translation gives CASSLIAETEAFF.